These 23 T cell receptor beta chains share one sample of origin, sequenced in a study of blood T cell repertoires in COVID-19. Profiled with immunoSEQ multiplex PCR; TCRdb holds only in-frame clones, not every one. The repertoire holds 25,000 to 35,000 clones, with around 86% as singletons. Sequenced: peripheral blood. Source of these receptors: a human donor in a cohort sampled during active COVID-19. The donor label of this sample is uncertain.

DNA of the CDR3: TGTGCCAGCAGGGACACAAGCTCCTATAATTCACCCCTCCACTTT. It translates to CASRDTSSYNSPLHF. This chain connects TRBV7-9 to TRBJ1-6; D perhaps matches TRBD1 (5 bases). The CDR3 spans 15 residues. Germline CDR1 SEHNR, CDR2 FQNEAQ (reference sequence). V lost 6 bases and J lost 0, with 9 bases in between.

By share, this clone counts as medium-sized. The V and J genes are TRBV21-1 and TRBJ2-7; the table's D call, TRBD2, has no DNA check behind it. TRBV21-1 is deemed a pseudogene. This CDR3 has 19 amino acids. The CDR3 bases are TGTGCCAGCAGCAACGGGGAGGGGCGATTATTGCAAAGATCCTACGAGCAGTACTTC. Translated: CASSNGEGRLLQRSYEQYF.

As for this clone: In the same sample, other DNA sequences code for this CDR3. CDR3 loop: CASSLDSGRGDEQFF. CDR3 nucleotides: TGTGCCAGCAGCTTAGATAGCGGACGGGGGGATGAGCAGTTCTTC. The rearrangement uses TRBV11-2 and TRBJ2-1; TRBD2 agrees at 7 bases. CDR1 is SGHAT and CDR2 is FQNNGV in the germline V gene. There are 15 residues in the CDR3. V was pared by 0 bases and J by 8 bases, with 7 bases of the junction left unmatched.

The J gene is TRBJ2-7, the V gene TRBV28; 8 bases fit TRBD1. Trimming removed 4 bases from V and 6 bases from J; junction bases left unmatched: 11. The CDR3 covers 15 residues. Germline V gives CDR1 MDHEN, CDR2 SYDVKM. DNA for the CDR3: TGTGCCAGCAGTTCCCCCTTCGGACAGGGCCGCGAGCAGTACTTC. It encodes CASSSPFGQGREQYF.

The V call is TRBV5-1, the J call TRBJ2-7; 7 bases match TRBD1. CDR1 is SGHRS and CDR2 is YFSETQ in the germline V gene. Trimming removed 0 bases from V and 3 bases from J; junction bases left unmatched: 6. The CDR3 covers 15 residues. The CDR3 sequence: CASSLGGGTDYEQYF. The CDR3 nucleotides are TGCGCCAGCAGCTTGGGTGGTGGGACAGACTACGAGCAGTACTTC. The full variable domain, with the rest looked up from reference TRBV5-1 and TRBJ2-7, is KAGVTQTPRYLIKTRGQQVTLSCSPISGHRSVSWYQQTPGQGLQFLFEYFSETQRNKGNFPGRFSGRQFSNSRSEMNVSTLELGDSALYLCASSLGGGTDYEQYFGPGTRLTVT.

The chain joins TRBV7-9 to TRBJ2-7; a weak D match, TRBD1 (6 bases). The CDR3 spans 13 residues. Trimming cost V 1 base and J 5 bases, with 9 bases left between them. Germline V gene data show CDR1 as SEHNR and CDR2 as FQNEAQ (reference sequence). DNA for the CDR3: TGTGCCAGCAGCTTAGTGGCAGGGGACGAGCAGTACTTC. This encodes CASSLVAGDEQYF.

This clone has just a few counts. V usage is TRBV9 and J usage is TRBJ2-3; 13 positions match TRBD2. The ends lost 2 bases at V and 6 bases at J; junction bases unmatched: 6. This CDR3 region has 16 residues. Germline-derived CDR1 and CDR2 are SGDLS and YYNGEE. The CDR3 sequence: CASSVRTSGSTDTQYF. Here the CDR3 DNA reads TGTGCCAGCAGCGTCAGGACTAGCGGGAGTACGGATACGCAGTATTTT.

The chain employs TRBV27 and TRBJ1-6; 8 positions agree with TRBD1. CDR1 and CDR2 (germline): MNHEY, SMNVEV (reference sequence). With V trimmed by 7 bases and J by 2 bases, 4 bases remained unmatched. This CDR3 region has 15 residues. The DNA for the CDR3 is TGTGCCAGCACCGCAGGGGGCCCCTATAATTCACCCCTCCACTTT. Translated, it gives CASTAGGPYNSPLHF.

With respect to this clone: No conserved phenylalanine or tryptophan is present at the end of the CDR3, so a read error is the likely explanation. It is unclear where the CDR3 begins or ends on the DNA, so no DNA is shown, and the CDR3 is as TCRdb lists it. This rearrangement joins TRBV20-1 to TRBJ1-1. Per germline, CDR1 DFQATT and CDR2 SNEGSKA (reference sequence). Termini included, the CDR3 measures 11 amino acids. The CDR3 protein is CSARAGSRIPS.

The V gene is TRBV19, the J gene TRBJ2-3; 9 bases align to TRBD2. J lost 2 bases, V lost 6 bases, and 9 bases had no gene match. There are 16 residues in the CDR3. Germline CDR1 is LNHDA and CDR2 is SQIVND (reference sequence). The CDR3 DNA reads TGTGCCAGTAGGCCCCCTGCGGGAGGGGACACAGATACGCAGTATTTT. Amino acids: CASRPPAGGDTDTQYF.

The chain couples TRBV7-9 to TRBJ2-3; 10 nucleotides align to TRBD2. The V gene's germline CDR1 is SEHNR and CDR2 FQNEAQ (reference sequence). This CDR3 has 16 residues. Trimming took 1 base from V and 4 from J; bases not matched to a gene: 5. CDR3 protein: CASSLGWTSGPDTQYF. In DNA form, the CDR3 reads TGTGCCAGCAGCTTAGGGTGGACTAGCGGCCCAGATACGCAGTATTTT. Complete variable domain (other parts from reference TRBV7-9 and TRBJ2-3): DTGVSQNPRHKITKRGQNVTFRCDPISEHNRLYWYRQTLGQGPEFLTYFQNEAQLEKSRLLSDRFSAERPKGSFSTLEIQRTEQGDSAMYLCASSLGWTSGPDTQYFGPGTRLTVL.

The chain links TRBV6-6 to TRBJ2-1, with 7 nucleotides matching TRBD2. The germline CDR1 and CDR2 sequences are MNHNY and SVGAGI (reference sequence). The V segment lost 2 bases and the J segment 5 bases; nucleotides outside the gene matches: 3. The CDR3 runs to 14 residues. CDR3 coding DNA: TGTGCCAGCAGTTACCTAGCGGATGACAATGAGCAGTTCTTC. This sequence encodes CASSYLADDNEQFF.

V is TRBV19 and J is TRBJ1-5; D is possibly TRBD1 (5 bases). The CDR3 consists of 14 residues. Trimming removed 5 bases at V and 2 bases at J, with 10 bases between. In germline, CDR1 is LNHDA, CDR2 SQIVND (reference sequence). The CDR3 bases are TGTGCCAGTAGTGGGGGAGGGGGCAATCAGCCCCAGCATTTT. It yields the protein CASSGGGGNQPQHF. Filled out from reference TRBV19 and TRBJ1-5, the complete variable domain reads DGGITQSPKYLFRKEGQNVTLSCEQNLNHDAMYWYRQDPGQGLRLIYYSQIVNDFQKGDIAEGYSVSREKKESFPLTVTSAQKNPTAFYLCASSGGGGNQPQHFGDGTRLSIL.

V is TRBV6-5 and J is TRBJ2-5; TRBD2 agrees at 13 bases. The CDR3 consists of 15 residues. Germline V gene sequence: CDR1 MNHEY, CDR2 SVGAGI. J gave up 5 bases and V 6 bases, and 6 bases lay outside the gene matches. In DNA form, the CDR3 reads TGTGCCAGCAGCGCCGGACTAGCGGGAGTGGAGACCCAGTACTTC. It specifies CASSAGLAGVETQYF.

V gene TRBV6-5 combines with J gene TRBJ2-5; D unclear. This CDR3 is 13 amino acids long. CDR1 is MNHEY and CDR2 is SVGAGI in the germline V gene. V was trimmed by 4 bases and J by 5 bases, leaving 11 bases between them. The CDR3 DNA sequence: TGTGCCAGCAGTTGGAGCCCGGGTGAGACCCAGTACTTC. This sequence encodes CASSWSPGETQYF.

The chain combines TRBV27 with TRBJ2-5; D unresolved. V lost 0 bases to trimming and J lost 4 bases, with 6 bases between them. The CDR3 sequence is 13 residues long. Germline CDR1 MNHEY, CDR2 SMNVEV (reference sequence). CDR3 region: CASSLSYVETQYF. The CDR3, as DNA: TGTGCCAGCAGTTTATCGTATGTAGAGACCCAGTACTTC.

V and J are TRBV6-5 and TRBJ2-3; maybe TRBD2 (5 bases). Trimming stripped 8 bases from V and 1 base from J, with 16 bases between. The CDR3 is 15 amino acids. CDR1 and CDR2 from the germline V gene are MNHEY and SVGAGI. The CDR3 here is CASAPPGLRTDTQYF. The DNA for the CDR3 is TGTGCCAGCGCCCCCCCGGGGTTACGCACAGATACGCAGTATTTT.

This rearrangement joins TRBV2 to TRBJ1-2; a possible D gene is TRBD1 (5 bases). Germline CDR1 reads SNHLY; CDR2 reads FYNNEI. This CDR3 is built from 13 residues. Trimming cost V 8 bases and J 9 bases, with 19 bases left between them. The CDR3 loop is CASLHQGEMSYTF. CDR3 sequence (DNA): TGTGCCAGCCTCCATCAGGGTGAGATGAGCTACACCTTC.

This chain connects TRBV14 to TRBJ2-5; D uncertain. The V gene lost 8 bases and the J gene lost 1 base, with 8 bases spanning the gap. Germline V gives CDR1 SGHDN, CDR2 FVKESK. CDR3 length: 12 amino acids. CDR3 loop: CASSSLQETQYF. CDR3 DNA sequence: TGTGCCAGCTCTTCTCTCCAAGAGACCCAGTACTTC.

This clone has only one observation. The chain is built from TRBV7-9 and TRBJ1-2, with TRBD1 as a possible D gene (6 bases). Trimming shortened V by 5 bases and J by 8 bases, and 12 bases separated the two germline ends. Germline CDR1 reads SEHNR; CDR2 reads FQNEAQ (reference sequence). The CDR3 is made up of 12 amino acids. The CDR3 reads CASSQLDRGYTF. The CDR3, as DNA: TGTGCCAGCAGCCAGTTAGACAGGGGCTACACCTTC.

The J gene is TRBJ1-4, the V gene TRBV4-1; 8 nucleotides agree with TRBD1. CDR1 MGHRA and CDR2 YSYEKL come from the germline V gene. This CDR3 is 17 amino acids long. V was pared by 1 base and J by 7 bases, with 11 bases of the junction left unmatched. The CDR3 spells CASSQGGRSGGGEKLFF. In DNA form, the CDR3 reads TGCGCCAGCAGCCAAGGGGGTCGATCAGGGGGCGGTGAAAAACTGTTTTTT.

The chain joins TRBV30 to TRBJ2-3, with 13 bases identical to TRBD2. Trimming took 1 base from V and 7 from J; bases not matched to a gene: 5. The CDR3 has 15 residues. The germline V gene encodes CDR1 GTSNPN and CDR2 SVGIG (reference sequence). The chain's CDR3 is CAWSGTSGRMNTQYF. The CDR3 region has the DNA TGTGCCTGGAGTGGGACTAGCGGGAGAATGAATACGCAGTATTTT.

The chain uses TRBV20-1 and TRBJ1-2; a weak D match, TRBD1 (5 bases). The length of the CDR3 is 11 residues. V dropped 6 bases and J dropped 2 bases, with 7 bases sitting between them. Germline values: CDR1 DFQATT, CDR2 SNEGSKA (reference sequence). CDR3: CSASGNYGYTF. CDR3 nucleotides: TGCAGTGCCTCAGGGAACTATGGCTACACCTTC.